This entry concerns a single TCR beta chain. The germline gives CDR1 SGHVS, CDR2 FNYEAQ. The CDR3 runs to 14 residues. The ends were cut back, 4 bases at V and 7 bases at J, with 11 bases in the middle. The authors' processing: TCRs per sample had a median of around 98,000 and ranged from roughly 23,224 to 700,000. TCRdb reprocessed the 5' RACE reads via MiXCR and lists one record per CDR3 protein. In this record, the V and J calls reflect TCRdb's handling and not the investigators' own analysis. The sample consists of 150,000 or so distinct CDR3 sequences, 4.1% of them appearing once. This sample was taken from a study of human T cells and chemical hapten exposure. Study context: Minor volume differences among pooled libraries chiefly drove per-sample TCR yield variation.

Whole blood that had not been fractionated was the source of extracted total RNA. This TCR was sampled from a female donor in good health. The gene calls are TRBV7-6 and TRBJ1-6; D is possibly TRBD1 (5 bases). The CDR3 bases are TGTGCCAGCAGCTGGGGGGGGGTAAATTCACCCCTCCACTTT. Translating it yields CASSWGGVNSPLHF.